The 20 T cell receptor beta chains below all came from one sample that was sequenced in a study of blood T cell repertoires in COVID-19. Sequencing was performed with immunoSEQ multiplex PCR; in TCRdb, only in-frame clones are kept and a portion is missing. The sample includes 250,000 to 300,000 clones, 80% to 90% of them seen just once. The specimen was peripheral blood. Receptor source: a man aged 80 or over with acute or convalescent COVID-19.

The gene calls are TRBV19 and TRBJ1-2; 7 bases match TRBD1. This CDR3 contains 15 residues. Germline V gives CDR1 LNHDA, CDR2 SQIVND (reference sequence). Trimming removed 1 base from V and 4 bases from J; junction bases left unmatched: 6. The DNA for the CDR3 is TGTGCCAGTAGTATAGTCCCCAGGGGGACCTATGGCTACACCTTC. Translated, it gives CASSIVPRGTYGYTF.

For this clone: Its ends do not fully match the called genes, so a read error is possible. J is TRBJ2-6 and V is TRBV5-4; D is possibly TRBD2 (6 bases). The CDR3 contains 15 residues. The germline V gene encodes CDR1 SGHNT and CDR2 YYREEE (reference sequence). The CDR3 DNA sequence: TGTGCCAGCACCTTGACGGGGGAGGGGGCCAACGTCCTGACTTTC. It codes for CASTLTGEGANVLTF.

The chain joins TRBV29-1 to TRBJ2-7; 8 bases map to TRBD1. The tail of the sequence fits TRBJ2-5 better, so the J call may be wrong. The CDR3 consists of 12 residues. Germline V lookup: CDR1 SQVTM, CDR2 ANQGSEA. The CDR3 region has the DNA TGCAGCGGTGGACAGGGACAAGAGACCCAGTACTTC. This codes for CSGGQGQETQYF.

The CDR3 sequence is CASSSPVGTEAFF. CDR3 DNA: TGTGCCAGTAGTTCCCCGGTTGGCACTGAAGCTTTCTTT. This rearrangement joins TRBV19 to TRBJ1-1; D uncertain. V lost 5 bases to trimming and J lost 4 bases, with 11 bases between them. The CDR3 covers 13 residues. The V gene's germline CDR1 is LNHDA and CDR2 SQIVND (reference sequence).

The chain recombines TRBV18 with TRBJ2-3; TRBD1 agrees at 7 bases. Unmatched junction bases numbered 7, after V lost 5 bases and J lost 2 bases. This CDR3 region has 15 residues. The germline V gene encodes CDR1 KGHSH and CDR2 LQKENI. Here the CDR3 DNA reads TGTGCCAGCTCATCGCGACAGGGCCACACAGATACGCAGTATTTT. Amino acids: CASSSRQGHTDTQYF.

This chain connects TRBV5-1 to TRBJ1-4; possible D gene TRBD1, 5 bases. The CDR3 covers 15 residues. Germline V gives CDR1 SGHRS, CDR2 YFSETQ. V was pared by 4 bases and J by 8 bases, with 18 bases between. CDR3 sequence: CASSPRLGLTEKLFF. The CDR3 bases are TGCGCCAGCAGCCCGAGGCTGGGGCTGACGGAAAAACTGTTTTTT. Combining the CDR3 with reference TRBV5-1 and TRBJ1-4 gives the whole variable domain KAGVTQTPRYLIKTRGQQVTLSCSPISGHRSVSWYQQTPGQGLQFLFEYFSETQRNKGNFPGRFSGRQFSNSRSEMNVSTLELGDSALYLCASSPRLGLTEKLFFGSGTQLSVL.

This sequence joins TRBV11-2 and TRBJ2-7; 8 bases fit TRBD1. This CDR3 comprises 15 residues. Germline V lookup: CDR1 SGHAT, CDR2 FQNNGV. The trim removed 1 base at V and 0 bases at J, leaving 2 bases unmatched. Here the CDR3 DNA reads TGTGCCAGCAGCTTAGCAACAGGGGGCTCCTACGAGCAGTACTTC. This codes for CASSLATGGSYEQYF.

Here the CDR3 reads CASSPAGGTQYF. CDR3 nucleotide sequence: TGTGCCAGCAGCCCAGCGGGGGGGACCCAGTACTTC. The rearrangement uses TRBV7-9 and TRBJ2-5, with 9 bases matching TRBD2. CDR3 length: 12 amino acids. CDR1 and CDR2 from the germline V gene are SEHNR and FQNEAQ (reference sequence). V was pared by 5 bases and J by 7 bases, with 2 bases of the junction left unmatched.

The CDR3 DNA is TGTGCCACGATTAAACAGGGCTCTGGGGCCAACGTCCTGACTTTC. It encodes CATIKQGSGANVLTF. The chain links TRBV28 to TRBJ2-6; TRBD1 might be the D (6 bases). The germline CDR1 and CDR2 sequences are MDHEN and SYDVKM. The CDR3 runs to 15 residues. The ends were cut back, 10 bases at V and 0 bases at J, with 13 bases in the middle.

CDR3 DNA: TGCGCCAGCAGTGAAGGGGACAGGGTGGCTGGGGCCAACGTCCTGACTTTC. This codes for CASSEGDRVAGANVLTF. The rearrangement joins TRBV10-2 to TRBJ2-6, with 9 bases fitting TRBD1. V trimming: 3 bases; J trimming: 2 bases; junction bases outside the gene matches: 5. The CDR3 loop spans 17 amino acids. CDR1 is WSHSY and CDR2 is SAAADI in the germline V gene.

The V and J genes are TRBV29-1 and TRBJ2-4, with 10 bases aligning to TRBD1. The CDR3 spans 14 residues. Germline V gene lookup returns CDR1 SQVTM and CDR2 ANQGSEA. The junction had 4 bases not matched to a gene; V was cut back by 0 bases and J by 8 bases. The CDR3, as DNA: TGCAGCGTTGAAGAGGGACAGGGGAGGTACATTCAGTACTTC. Translation: CSVEEGQGRYIQYF.

This clone was found once. The rearrangement joins TRBV19 to TRBJ2-7, with D possibly TRBD2 on 5 matching bases. CDR1 and CDR2 (germline): LNHDA, SQIVND (reference sequence). Trimming pared 10 bases from V and 1 base from J, leaving 17 bases between. The CDR3 sequence is 14 residues long. The CDR3 reads CATAIGETSYEQYF. The CDR3 bases are TGTGCCACCGCCATTGGGGAGACATCCTACGAGCAGTACTTC. The full variable domain, rest sourced from reference TRBV19 and TRBJ2-7, is DGGITQSPKYLFRKEGQNVTLSCEQNLNHDAMYWYRQDPGQGLRLIYYSQIVNDFQKGDIAEGYSVSREKKESFPLTVTSAQKNPTAFYLCATAIGETSYEQYFGPGTRLTVT.

CDR3 nucleotides: TGTGCCAGCAGTGAAGGGGGGGGCTTCCCGGGGCCCCAGCATTTT. Translation: CASSEGGGFPGPQHF. The chain couples TRBV2 to TRBJ1-5; possible D gene TRBD1, 6 bases. Between the trimmed V and J ends, which lost 1 base and 9 bases, there was a span of 16 bases. From germline, CDR1 is SNHLY and CDR2 FYNNEI. This CDR3 region has 15 residues.

The chain joins TRBV18 to TRBJ2-3; TRBD1 matches 12 bases. The V and J ends lost 4 bases and 6 bases, in that order; junction bases with no gene match: 8. Germline lookup yields CDR1 KGHSH and CDR2 LQKENI. The length of the CDR3 is 16 residues. The CDR3 region has the DNA TGTGCCAGCTCACACCCGGGACAGGGGGCTTGGGATACGCAGTATTTT. The encoded protein is CASSHPGQGAWDTQYF.

The DNA of the CDR3 is TGTGCCAGCAGTTTAGGCAGTAATTCACCCCTCCACTTT. Amino acid sequence: CASSLGSNSPLHF. J is TRBJ1-6 and V is TRBV12-3 or TRBV12-4; no clear D gene. V was cut by 1 base and J by 6 bases, with 4 bases left in between. The CDR3 consists of 13 residues.

The J gene is TRBJ2-3, the V gene TRBV27; the match to TRBD2 covers 9 bases. The J segment lost 0 bases and the V segment lost 2 bases, leaving 9 bases of the junction unmatched. Germline CDR1 reads MNHEY; CDR2 reads SMNVEV (reference sequence). This CDR3 contains 18 residues. For the CDR3, the DNA is TGTGCCAGCAGTTTAGAACTAGCGGGTGCATATAGCACAGATACGCAGTATTTT. Translated: CASSLELAGAYSTDTQYF.

V is TRBV6-5 and J is TRBJ1-1; D gene unclear. The V end was cut by 6 bases, the J end by 5 bases, with 10 bases between. Per germline, CDR1 MNHEY and CDR2 SVGAGI. The CDR3 loop spans 12 amino acids. The CDR3 DNA follows: TGTGCCAGCAGGGGGTCGGGGACTGAAGCTTTCTTT. Translating it yields CASRGSGTEAFF.

CDR3 in DNA: TGCAGCGTTGTAGCTGGTACCTACGAGCAGTACTTC. Translating it yields CSVVAGTYEQYF. V and J are TRBV29-1 and TRBJ2-7; D gene ambiguous. Germline-derived CDR1 and CDR2 are SQVTM and ANQGSEA. The CDR3 consists of 12 residues. Trimming shortened V by 4 bases and J by 2 bases, and 9 bases separated the two germline ends.

The rearrangement uses TRBV7-9 and TRBJ2-5, with TRBD2 as a possible D gene (5 bases). Germline CDR1 reads SEHNR; CDR2 reads FQNEAQ (reference sequence). The V and J ends lost 5 bases and 2 bases respectively, with 6 bases between them. CDR3 size: 12 residues. Here the CDR3 reads CASSRRQETQYF. In DNA, the CDR3 is TGTGCCAGCAGCCGGAGGCAAGAGACCCAGTACTTC.

This chain joins TRBV30 and TRBJ1-5, with D maybe TRBD1 (6 bases). The V gene lost 3 bases and the J gene lost 1 base, with 10 bases spanning the gap. The germline V gene has CDR1 GTSNPN and CDR2 SVGIG (reference sequence). This CDR3 spans 14 amino acids. CDR3 sequence: CAWRQTGSNQPQHF. The CDR3 DNA is TGTGCCTGGAGACAGACAGGCAGCAATCAGCCCCAGCATTTT.